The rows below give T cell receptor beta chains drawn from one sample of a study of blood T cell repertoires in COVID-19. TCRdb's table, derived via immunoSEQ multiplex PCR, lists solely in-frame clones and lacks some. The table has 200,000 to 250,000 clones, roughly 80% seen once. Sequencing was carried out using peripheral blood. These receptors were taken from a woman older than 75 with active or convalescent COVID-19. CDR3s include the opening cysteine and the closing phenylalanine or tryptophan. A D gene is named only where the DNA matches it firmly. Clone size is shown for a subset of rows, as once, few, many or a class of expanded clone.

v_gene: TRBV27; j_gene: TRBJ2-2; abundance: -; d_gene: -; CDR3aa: CASSAWDTNTGELFF; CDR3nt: TGTGCCAGCAGCGCGTGGGACACTAACACCGGGGAGCTGTTTTTT
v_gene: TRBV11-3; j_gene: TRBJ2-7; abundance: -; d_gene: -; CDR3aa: CASSQGGKATYEQYF; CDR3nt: TGTGCCAGCAGCCAAGGGGGAAAGGCAACCTACGAGCAGTACTTC
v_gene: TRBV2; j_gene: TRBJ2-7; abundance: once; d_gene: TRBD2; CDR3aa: CASSEGLAGVYEQYF; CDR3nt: TGTGCCAGCAGTGAAGGACTAGCGGGAGTCTACGAGCAGTACTTC
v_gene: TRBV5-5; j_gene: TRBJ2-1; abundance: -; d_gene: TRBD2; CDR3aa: CASSTLAGPYHEQFF; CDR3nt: TGTGCCAGCAGTACACTAGCGGGACCCTACCATGAGCAGTTCTTC
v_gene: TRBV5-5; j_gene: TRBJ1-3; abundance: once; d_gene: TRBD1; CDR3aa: CASSWTGTGNTIYF; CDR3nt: TGTGCCAGCAGCTGGACAGGGACTGGAAACACCATATATTTT
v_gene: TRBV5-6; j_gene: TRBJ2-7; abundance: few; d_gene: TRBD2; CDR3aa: CASSHGLAVDYEQYF; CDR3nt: TGTGCCAGCAGCCACGGACTAGCGGTGGACTACGAGCAGTACTTC
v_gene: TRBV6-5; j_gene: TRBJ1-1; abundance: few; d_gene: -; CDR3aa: CAGGLEGNTEAFF; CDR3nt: TGTGCCGGCGGATTGGAAGGGAACACTGAAGCTTTCTTT
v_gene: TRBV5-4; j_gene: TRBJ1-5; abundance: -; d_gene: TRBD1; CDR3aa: CASSSDRGTQPQHF; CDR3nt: TGTGCCAGCAGCTCCGACAGGGGCACTCAGCCCCAGCATTTT
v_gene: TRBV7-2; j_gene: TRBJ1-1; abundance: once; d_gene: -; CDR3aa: CASTVESGNTEAFF; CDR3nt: TGTGCCAGCACCGTGGAGTCCGGGAACACTGAAGCTTTCTTT
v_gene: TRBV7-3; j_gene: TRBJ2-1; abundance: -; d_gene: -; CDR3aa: CASSLDIMAGVDEQFF; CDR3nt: TGTGCCAGCAGCTTAGATATTATGGCAGGGGTGGATGAGCAGTTCTTC
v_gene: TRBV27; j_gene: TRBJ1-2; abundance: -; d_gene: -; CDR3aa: CASSSRPGTPLGYTF; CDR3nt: TGTGCCAGCAGTTCCCGCCCAGGAACACCCCTGGGCTACACCTTC
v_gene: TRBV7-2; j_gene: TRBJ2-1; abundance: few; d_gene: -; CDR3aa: CASSTYNPGNEQFF; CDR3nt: TGTGCCAGCAGCACATATAACCCGGGGAATGAGCAGTTCTTC
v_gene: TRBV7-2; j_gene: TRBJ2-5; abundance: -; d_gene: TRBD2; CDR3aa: CASSLRFQAGIGETQYF; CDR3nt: TGTGCCAGCAGCCTCCGGTTTCAAGCGGGGATAGGGGAGACCCAGTACTTC
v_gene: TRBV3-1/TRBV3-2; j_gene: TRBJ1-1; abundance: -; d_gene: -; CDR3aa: CASSQGAGNTEAFF; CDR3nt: TGTGCCAGCAGCCAAGGGGCAGGGAACACTGAAGCTTTCTTT
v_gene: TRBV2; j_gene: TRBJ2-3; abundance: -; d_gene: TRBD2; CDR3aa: CASALAGGTVTQYF; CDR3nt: TGTGCCAGCGCTCTAGCGGGAGGTACCGTTACGCAGTATTTT
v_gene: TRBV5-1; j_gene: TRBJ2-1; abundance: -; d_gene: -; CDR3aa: CASSDTYREQFF; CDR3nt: TGCGCCAGCAGCGATACTTATCGTGAGCAGTTCTTC
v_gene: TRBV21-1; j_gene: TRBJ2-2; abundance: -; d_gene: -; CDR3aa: CASSGPGGKKDTGELFF; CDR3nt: TGTGCCAGCAGCGGCCCCGGGGGGAAAAAAGACACCGGGGAGCTGTTTTTT
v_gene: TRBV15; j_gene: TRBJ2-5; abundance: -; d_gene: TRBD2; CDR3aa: CATSRETSGGETQYF; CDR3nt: TGTGCCACCAGCAGAGAGACTAGCGGGGGTGAGACCCAGTACTTC
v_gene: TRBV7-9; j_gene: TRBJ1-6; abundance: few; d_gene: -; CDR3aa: CASSLGQRNSPLHF; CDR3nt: TGTGCCAGCAGCCTTGGACAGAGAAATTCACCCCTCCACTTT
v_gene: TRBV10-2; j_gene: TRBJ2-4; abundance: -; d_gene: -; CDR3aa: CASSESPRGNIQYF; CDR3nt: TGCGCCAGCAGTGAGTCCCCCAGGGGAAACATTCAGTACTTC
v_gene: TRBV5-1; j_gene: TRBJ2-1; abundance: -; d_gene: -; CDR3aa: CASGTGTPSYNEQFF; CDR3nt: TGCGCCAGCGGCACCGGGACACCTTCCTACAATGAGCAGTTCTTC
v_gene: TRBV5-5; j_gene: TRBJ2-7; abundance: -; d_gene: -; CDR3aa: CASSLVATTTYEQYF; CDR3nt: TGTGCCAGCAGCTTGGTGGCTACTACTACCTACGAGCAGTACTTC
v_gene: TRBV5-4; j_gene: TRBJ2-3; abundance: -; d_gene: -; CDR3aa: CASSLEQVPSTDTQYF; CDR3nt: TGTGCCAGCAGCTTAGAACAGGTACCTAGCACAGATACGCAGTATTTT
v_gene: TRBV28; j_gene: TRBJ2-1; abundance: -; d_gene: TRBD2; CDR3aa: CASRGGGRYNEQFF; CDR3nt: TGTGCCAGCAGAGGCGGGGGGCGCTACAATGAGCAGTTCTTC
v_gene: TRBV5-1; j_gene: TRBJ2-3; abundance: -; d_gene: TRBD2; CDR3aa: CASSEQGTSGSLYSGTDTQYF; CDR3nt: TGCGCCAGCAGTGAACAAGGGACTAGCGGGAGTCTGTATTCGGGCACAGATACGCAGTATTTT
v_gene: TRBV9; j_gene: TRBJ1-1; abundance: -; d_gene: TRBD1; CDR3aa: CASSVGGDRGRTEAFF; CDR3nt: TGTGCCAGCAGCGTAGGAGGAGACAGGGGGCGGACTGAAGCTTTCTTT